Listed here are 8 T cell receptor beta chains from one sample, sequenced in a study of blood T cell repertoires in COVID-19. Libraries were prepared by immunoSEQ multiplex PCR; TCRdb keeps only in-frame clonotypes and omits some of them. Of fewer than 250,000 clones in the sample, over 70% were seen once. Sequencing input: peripheral blood. These receptors all come from a man aged 60 to 69 with acute or convalescent COVID-19.

This clone has more than one count but fewer than ten. The chain carries TRBV13 and TRBJ2-7, with TRBD1 identical over 12 bases. V was pared by 4 bases and J by 5 bases, with 24 bases of the junction left unmatched. The CDR3 is 21 amino acids. The germline CDR1 and CDR2 sequences are PRHDT and FYEKMQ (reference sequence). CDR3 amino acids: CASSSQGSLGTGGFWGHEQYF. DNA for the CDR3: TGTGCCAGCAGCTCGCAGGGTTCTCTCGGGACAGGGGGCTTTTGGGGCCACGAGCAGTACTTC.

The chain combines TRBV6-5 with TRBJ1-5; TRBD1 matches at 10 bases. V lost 9 bases, J lost 7 bases, and 12 bases stayed unmatched. This CDR3 region has 15 residues. Per the germline V gene, CDR1 is MNHEY and CDR2 is SVGAGI. The CDR3 DNA reads TGTGCCAGTGAGCCCTTGGACAGGGGGAGACAGCCCCAGCATTTT. This translates into CASEPLDRGRQPQHF.

V and J are TRBV5-1 and TRBJ2-5; 9 nucleotides align to TRBD1. V gave up 3 bases and J gave up 2 bases; unmatched junction bases: 8. CDR1 is SGHRS, CDR2 YFSETQ, per germline. The CDR3 totals 16 residues. The DNA of the CDR3 is TGCGCCAGCAGCTATGGGGACAGGGACCCTCAAGAGACCCAGTACTTC. Amino acids: CASSYGDRDPQETQYF.

The genes are TRBV5-4 and TRBJ2-7, with 11 bases identical to TRBD2. The V gene end was trimmed by 5 bases and the J gene end by 7 bases; junction bases not matched to a gene: 11. The CDR3 is 15 amino acids. CDR1 and CDR2 from the germline V gene are SGHNT and YYREEE (reference sequence). The CDR3 loop is CASSLAGGPAREQYF. CDR3 DNA: TGTGCCAGCAGTTTAGCGGGGGGGCCAGCTAGGGAGCAGTACTTC.

The chain combines TRBV7-6 with TRBJ2-2, with D tentatively TRBD2 (7 bases). This CDR3 is built from 18 residues. Trimming pared 6 bases from V and 4 bases from J, leaving 24 bases between. CDR1 is SGHVS, CDR2 FNYEAQ, per germline. The CDR3 loop is CASRCFFGGDTTTGELFF. CDR3 nucleotide sequence: TGTGCCAGCAGATGCTTCTTTGGGGGGGACACAACCACCGGGGAGCTGTTTTTT. The complete variable domain, with remaining parts taken from reference TRBV7-6 and TRBJ2-2, reads GAGVSQSPRYKVTKRGQDVALRCDPISGHVSLYWYRQALGQGPEFLTYFNYEAQQDKSGLPNDRFSAERPEGSISTLTIQRTEQRDSAMYRCASRCFFGGDTTTGELFFGEGSRLTVL.

This clone has just a few counts. The gene calls are TRBV29-1 and TRBJ2-3; perhaps TRBD1 as D (6 bases). Trimming took off 7 bases at V and 4 bases at J, with 12 bases between the two ends. The CDR3 length is 12 residues. In germline, CDR1 is SQVTM, CDR2 ANQGSEA. The CDR3 spells CSGGGTSDTQYF. The CDR3 DNA sequence: TGCAGCGGAGGGGGTACCTCAGATACGCAGTATTTT.

The rearrangement joins TRBV5-4 to TRBJ2-7, with 13 bases identical to TRBD2. Germline CDR1 SGHNT, CDR2 YYREEE (reference sequence). The CDR3 covers 15 residues. The J segment lost 3 bases and the V segment lost 4 bases, leaving 4 bases of the junction unmatched. This chain's CDR3 is CASSQGLAGVYEQYF. The CDR3 DNA follows: TGTGCCAGCAGCCAAGGACTAGCGGGAGTCTACGAGCAGTACTTC. Supplemented by reference TRBV5-4 and TRBJ2-7, the full variable domain reads ETGVTQSPTHLIKTRGQQVTLRCSSQSGHNTVSWYQQALGQGPQFIFQYYREEENGRGNFPPRFSGLQFPNYSSELNVNALELDDSALYLCASSQGLAGVYEQYFGPGTRLTVT.

CDR3 loop: CASSIGSFQDTQYF. The CDR3 nucleotides read TGTGCCAGTAGTATTGGGAGTTTCCAAGATACGCAGTATTTT. This chain joins TRBV19 and TRBJ2-3; the D gene is possibly TRBD2 (5 bases). The CDR3 is 14 residues long. Germline CDR1 and CDR2: LNHDA and SQIVND (reference sequence). Trimming took off 3 bases at V and 5 bases at J, with 12 bases between the two ends.